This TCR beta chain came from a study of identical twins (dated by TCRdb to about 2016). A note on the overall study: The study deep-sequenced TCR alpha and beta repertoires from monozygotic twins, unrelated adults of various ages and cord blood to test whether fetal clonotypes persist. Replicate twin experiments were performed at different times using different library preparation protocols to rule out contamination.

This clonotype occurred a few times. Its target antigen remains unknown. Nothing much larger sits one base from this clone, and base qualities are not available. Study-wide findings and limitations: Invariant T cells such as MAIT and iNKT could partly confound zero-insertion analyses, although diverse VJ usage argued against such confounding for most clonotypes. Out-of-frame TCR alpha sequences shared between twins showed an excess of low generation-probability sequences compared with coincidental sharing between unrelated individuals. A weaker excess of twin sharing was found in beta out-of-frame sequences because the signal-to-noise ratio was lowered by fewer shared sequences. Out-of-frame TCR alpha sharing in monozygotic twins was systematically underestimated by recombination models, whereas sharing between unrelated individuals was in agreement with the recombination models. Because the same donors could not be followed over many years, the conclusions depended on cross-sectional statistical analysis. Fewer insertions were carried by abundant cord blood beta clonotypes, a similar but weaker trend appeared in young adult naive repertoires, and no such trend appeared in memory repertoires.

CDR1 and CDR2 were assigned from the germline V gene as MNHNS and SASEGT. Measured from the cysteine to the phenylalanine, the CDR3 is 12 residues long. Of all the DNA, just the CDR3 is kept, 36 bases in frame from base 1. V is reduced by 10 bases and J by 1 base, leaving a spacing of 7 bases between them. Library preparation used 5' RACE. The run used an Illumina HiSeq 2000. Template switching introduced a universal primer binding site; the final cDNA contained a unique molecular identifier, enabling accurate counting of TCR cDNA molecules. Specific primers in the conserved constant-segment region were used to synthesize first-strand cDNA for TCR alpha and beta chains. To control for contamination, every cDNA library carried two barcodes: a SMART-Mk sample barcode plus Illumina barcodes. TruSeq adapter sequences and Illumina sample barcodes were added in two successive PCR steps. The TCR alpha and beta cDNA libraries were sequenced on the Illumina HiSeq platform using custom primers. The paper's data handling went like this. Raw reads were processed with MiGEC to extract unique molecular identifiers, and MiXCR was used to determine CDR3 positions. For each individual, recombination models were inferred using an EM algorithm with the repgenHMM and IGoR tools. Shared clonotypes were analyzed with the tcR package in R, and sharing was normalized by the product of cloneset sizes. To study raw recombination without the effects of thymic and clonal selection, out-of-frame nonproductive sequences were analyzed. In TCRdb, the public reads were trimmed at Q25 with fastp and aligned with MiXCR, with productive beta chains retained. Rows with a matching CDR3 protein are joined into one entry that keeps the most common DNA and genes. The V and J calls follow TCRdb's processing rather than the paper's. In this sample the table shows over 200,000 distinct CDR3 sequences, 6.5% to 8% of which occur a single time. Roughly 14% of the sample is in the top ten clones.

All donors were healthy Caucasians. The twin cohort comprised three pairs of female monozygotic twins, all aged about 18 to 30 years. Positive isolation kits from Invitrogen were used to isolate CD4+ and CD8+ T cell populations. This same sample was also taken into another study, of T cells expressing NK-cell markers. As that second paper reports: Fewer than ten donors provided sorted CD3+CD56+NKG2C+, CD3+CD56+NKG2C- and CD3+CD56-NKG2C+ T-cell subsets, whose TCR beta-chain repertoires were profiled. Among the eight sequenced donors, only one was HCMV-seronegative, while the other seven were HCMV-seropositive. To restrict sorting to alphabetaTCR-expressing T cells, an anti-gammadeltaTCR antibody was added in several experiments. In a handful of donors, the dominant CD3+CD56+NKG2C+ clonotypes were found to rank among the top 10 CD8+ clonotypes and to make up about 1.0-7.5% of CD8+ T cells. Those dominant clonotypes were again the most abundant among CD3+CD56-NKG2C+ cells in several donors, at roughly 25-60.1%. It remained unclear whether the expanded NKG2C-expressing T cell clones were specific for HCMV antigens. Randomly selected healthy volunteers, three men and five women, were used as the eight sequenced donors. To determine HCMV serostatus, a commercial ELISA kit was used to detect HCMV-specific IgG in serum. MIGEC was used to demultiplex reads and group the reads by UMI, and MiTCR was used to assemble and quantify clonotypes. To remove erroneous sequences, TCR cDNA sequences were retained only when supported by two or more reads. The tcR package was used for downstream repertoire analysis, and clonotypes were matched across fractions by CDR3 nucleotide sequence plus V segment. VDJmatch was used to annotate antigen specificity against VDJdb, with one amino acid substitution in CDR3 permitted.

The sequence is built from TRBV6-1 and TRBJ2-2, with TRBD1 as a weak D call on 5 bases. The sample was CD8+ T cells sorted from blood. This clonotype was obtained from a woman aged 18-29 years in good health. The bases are TGTGCCATGACAGTGAACACCGGGGAGCTGTTTTTT. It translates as CAMTVNTGELFF.